This T cell receptor beta chain is from a study of neurological immune-mediated disorders. Study-wide results and caveats: Phylogenetic grouping assigned the repertoires of 18 of 34 multiple sclerosis patients to a single related-CDR3 cluster, which may represent a signature. TCR clonal expansion peaked in HTLV-1-associated myelopathy patients and was lowest in multiple sclerosis patients.

In its sample, this clonotype was seen many times. What it binds is not known. With 10-nucleotide random UMIs included, cDNA was synthesized by 5'RACE. TCRdb passed the 5' RACE reads through MiXCR, listing each CDR3 protein once. The profile shows tens of thousands of distinct CDR3 sequences, around 2% of them singletons. Source material: PBMCs. The clonotype comes from a woman aged 40 to 50 with multiple sclerosis.

In DNA form, the CDR3 reads TGTGCCAGCAGCGTAGACGGACTAGCGGGGAACACCGGGGAGCTGTTTTTT. Translating gives CASSVDGLAGNTGELFF. The rearrangement links TRBV11-1 to TRBJ2-2; 11 positions match TRBD2. The germline CDR1 and CDR2 sequences are SGHAT and FQDESV (reference sequence). The junction had 6 bases not matched to a gene; V was cut back by 5 bases and J by 1 base. This CDR3 spans 17 amino acids.